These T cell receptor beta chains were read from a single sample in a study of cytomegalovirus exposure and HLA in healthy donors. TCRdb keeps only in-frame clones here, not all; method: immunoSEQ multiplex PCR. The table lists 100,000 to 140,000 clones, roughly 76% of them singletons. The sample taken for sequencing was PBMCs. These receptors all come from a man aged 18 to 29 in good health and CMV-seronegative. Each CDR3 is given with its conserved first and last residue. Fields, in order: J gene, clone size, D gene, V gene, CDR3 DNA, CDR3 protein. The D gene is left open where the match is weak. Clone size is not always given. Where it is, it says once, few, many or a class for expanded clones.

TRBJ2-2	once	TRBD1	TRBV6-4	TGTGCCAGCAGATCACAGGGGGCCGGGGAGCTGTTTTTT	CASRSQGAGELFF
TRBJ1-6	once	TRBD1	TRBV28	TGTGCCAGCAGCCGACAGGGCTATAATTCACCCCTCCACTTT	CASSRQGYNSPLHF
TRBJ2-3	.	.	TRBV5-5	TGTGCCAGCAGCTTGGCCGGTTCAGATACGCAGTATTTT	CASSLAGSDTQYF
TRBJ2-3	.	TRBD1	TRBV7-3	TGTGCCAGCAGCGCACAGGGGGTTAGCACAGATACGCAGTATTTT	CASSAQGVSTDTQYF
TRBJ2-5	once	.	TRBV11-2	TGTGCCAGCAGCCTGCGCGGGCTAGGAGAGACCCAGTACTTC	CASSLRGLGETQYF
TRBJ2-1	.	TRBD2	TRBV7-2	TGTGCCAGCAGCTTAGCCGGGGGGGGAACCTACAATGAGCAGTTCTTC	CASSLAGGGTYNEQFF
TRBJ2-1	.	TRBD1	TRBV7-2	TGTGCCAGCAGCTTCGGGACAGGGGGCTCCTACAATGAGCAGTTCTTC	CASSFGTGGSYNEQFF
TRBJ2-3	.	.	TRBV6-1	TGTGCCAGCAGTGAGTACACAGATACGCAGTATTTT	CASSEYTDTQYF
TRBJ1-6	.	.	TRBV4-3	TGCGCCAGCAGCCAAGAACAGGGCCGCAATTCACCCCTCCACTTT	CASSQEQGRNSPLHF
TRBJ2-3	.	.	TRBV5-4	TGTGCCAGCAGCTCGTACCCTAAAAGACAGACAGATACGCAGTATTTT	CASSSYPKRQTDTQYF
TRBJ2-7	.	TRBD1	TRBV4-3	TGCGCCAGCAGCCGACAAACAGGGGCGGGCCAGGGCGAGCAGTACTTC	CASSRQTGAGQGEQYF